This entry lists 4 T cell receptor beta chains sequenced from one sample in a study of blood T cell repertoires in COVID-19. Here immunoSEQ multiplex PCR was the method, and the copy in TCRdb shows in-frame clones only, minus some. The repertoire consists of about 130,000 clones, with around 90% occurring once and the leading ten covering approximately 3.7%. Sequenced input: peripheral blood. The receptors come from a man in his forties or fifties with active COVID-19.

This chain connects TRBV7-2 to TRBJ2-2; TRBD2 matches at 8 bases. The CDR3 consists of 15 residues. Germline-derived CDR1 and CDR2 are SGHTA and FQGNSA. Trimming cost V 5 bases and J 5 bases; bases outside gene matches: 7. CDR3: CASSLSGSRTGELFF. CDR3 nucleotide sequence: TGTGCCAGCAGCCTAAGCGGGAGCAGGACCGGGGAGCTGTTTTTT.

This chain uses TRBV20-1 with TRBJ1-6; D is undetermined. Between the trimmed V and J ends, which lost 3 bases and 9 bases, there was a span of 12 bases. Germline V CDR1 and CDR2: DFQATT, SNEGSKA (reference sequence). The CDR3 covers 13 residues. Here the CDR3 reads CSASTELGSPLHF. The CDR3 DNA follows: TGCAGTGCTAGTACAGAGCTCGGTTCACCCCTCCACTTT.

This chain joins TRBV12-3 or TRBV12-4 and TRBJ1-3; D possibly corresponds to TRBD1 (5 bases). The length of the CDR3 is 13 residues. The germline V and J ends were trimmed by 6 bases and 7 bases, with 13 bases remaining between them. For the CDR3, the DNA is TGTGCCAGCAGCCTTGGGACTTTGAACACCATATATTTT. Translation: CASSLGTLNTIYF.

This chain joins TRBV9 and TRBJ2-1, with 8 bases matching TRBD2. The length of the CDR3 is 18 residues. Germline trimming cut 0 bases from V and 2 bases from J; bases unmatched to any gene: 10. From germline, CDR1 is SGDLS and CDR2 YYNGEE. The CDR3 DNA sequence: TGTGCCAGCAGCGTAGACTATTCGGGAGGGCCGCCCTACAATGAGCAGTTCTTC. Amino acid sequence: CASSVDYSGGPPYNEQFF.